This T cell receptor (beta chain) was identified in a study of T cells in Graves' hyperthyroidism and ophthalmopathy. Study-level results: Separation of ophthalmopathy from stable hyperthyroidism was achieved by a 13 V-J model.

This CDR3 is 16 amino acids long. The J segment lost 0 bases and the V segment lost 3 bases, leaving 5 bases of the junction unmatched. The V gene's germline CDR1 is KGHSH and CDR2 LQKENI. This clonotype has at least ten counts. Its specificity is unknown. RNA transcripts served as the template for amplifying TCR beta CDR3 regions. First-round RT-PCR targeting the TCR CDR3 was performed with the HTBI primer set. TCRdb recomputed calls from the multiplex PCR reads with MiXCR, one row per CDR3 protein. The data hold roughly 650,000 distinct CDR3 sequences, with 16% observed a single time. This chain joins TRBV18 and TRBJ2-3, with 8 bases matching TRBD2. Sequencing was carried out using blood. The TCR comes from a woman aged 40 to 50 with Graves' ophthalmopathy. The CDR3 nucleotides are TGTGCCAGCTCACCTACCACTAGCGGTAGCACAGATACGCAGTATTTT. Its protein is CASSPTTSGSTDTQYF.